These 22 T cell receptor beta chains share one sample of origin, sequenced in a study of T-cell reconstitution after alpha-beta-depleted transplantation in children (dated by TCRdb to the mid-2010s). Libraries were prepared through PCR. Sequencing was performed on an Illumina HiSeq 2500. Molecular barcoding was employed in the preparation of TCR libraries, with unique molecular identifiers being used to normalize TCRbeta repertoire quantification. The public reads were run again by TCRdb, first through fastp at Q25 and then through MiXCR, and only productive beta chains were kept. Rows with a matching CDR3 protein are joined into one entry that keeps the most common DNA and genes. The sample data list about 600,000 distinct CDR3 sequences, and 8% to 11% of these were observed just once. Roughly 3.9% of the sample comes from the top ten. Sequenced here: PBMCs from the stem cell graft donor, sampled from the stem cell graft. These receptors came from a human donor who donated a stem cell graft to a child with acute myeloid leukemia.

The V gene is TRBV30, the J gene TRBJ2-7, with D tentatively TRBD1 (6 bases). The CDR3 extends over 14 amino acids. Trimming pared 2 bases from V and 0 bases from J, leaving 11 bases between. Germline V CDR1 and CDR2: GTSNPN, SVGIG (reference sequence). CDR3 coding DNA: TGTGCCTGGAGTAAAGGACAGCCCTCCTACGAGCAGTACTTC. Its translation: CAWSKGQPSYEQYF. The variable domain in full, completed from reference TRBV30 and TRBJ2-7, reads SQTIHQWPATLVQPVGSPLSLECTVEGTSNPNLYWYRQAAGRGLQLLFYSVGIGQISSEVPQNLSASRPQDRQFILSSKKLLLSDSGFYLCAWSKGQPSYEQYFGPGTRLTVT.

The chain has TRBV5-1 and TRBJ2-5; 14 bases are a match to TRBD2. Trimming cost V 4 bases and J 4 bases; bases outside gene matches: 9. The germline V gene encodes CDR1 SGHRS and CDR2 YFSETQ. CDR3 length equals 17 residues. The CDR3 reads CASSGRLAGGGAETQYF. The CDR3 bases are TGCGCCAGCAGCGGACGACTAGCGGGAGGGGGGGCAGAGACCCAGTACTTC.

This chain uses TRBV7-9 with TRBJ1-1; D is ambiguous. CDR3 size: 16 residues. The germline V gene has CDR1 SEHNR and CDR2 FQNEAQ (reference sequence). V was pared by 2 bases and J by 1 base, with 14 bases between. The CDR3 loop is CASSLYLSWGNTEAFF. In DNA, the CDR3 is TGTGCCAGCAGCTTATACCTTTCATGGGGGAACACTGAAGCTTTCTTT. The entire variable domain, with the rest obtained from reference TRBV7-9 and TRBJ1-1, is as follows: DTGVSQNPRHKITKRGQNVTFRCDPISEHNRLYWYRQTLGQGPEFLTYFQNEAQLEKSRLLSDRFSAERPKGSFSTLEIQRTEQGDSAMYLCASSLYLSWGNTEAFFGQGTRLTVV.

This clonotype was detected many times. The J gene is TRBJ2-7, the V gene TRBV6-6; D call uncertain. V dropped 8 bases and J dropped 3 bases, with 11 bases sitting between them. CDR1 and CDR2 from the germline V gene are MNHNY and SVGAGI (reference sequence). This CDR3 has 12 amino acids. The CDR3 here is CASSERSYEQYF. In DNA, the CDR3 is TGTGCCAGCTCCGAACGGAGCTACGAGCAGTACTTC.

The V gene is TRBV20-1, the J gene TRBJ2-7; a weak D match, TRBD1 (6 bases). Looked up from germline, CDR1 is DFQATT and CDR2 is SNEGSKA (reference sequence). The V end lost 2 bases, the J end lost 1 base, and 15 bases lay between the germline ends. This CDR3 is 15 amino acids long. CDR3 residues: CSARNRDISSYEQYF. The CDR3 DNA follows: TGCAGTGCTAGAAACCGGGACATTTCATCCTACGAGCAGTACTTC.

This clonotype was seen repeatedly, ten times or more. The CDR3 protein is CASNGQLYTEAFF. For the CDR3, the DNA is TGTGCCAGCAATGGACAGCTTTACACTGAAGCTTTCTTT. J is TRBJ1-1 and V is TRBV6-1, with D possibly TRBD1 on 6 matching bases. Germline V gives CDR1 MNHNS, CDR2 SASEGT. V gave up 7 bases and J gave up 3 bases, with 12 bases separating them. The CDR3 contains 13 residues.

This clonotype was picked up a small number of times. The CDR3 loop reads CASNLAGQNEQFF. DNA for the CDR3: TGTGCCAGCAATCTAGCGGGGCAAAATGAGCAGTTCTTC. The chain couples TRBV6-2 or TRBV6-3 to TRBJ2-1, with TRBD2 identical over 9 bases. This CDR3 contains 13 residues. Trimming removed 7 bases from V and 7 bases from J; junction bases left unmatched: 5. CDR1 is MNHEY and CDR2 is SVGEGT in the germline V gene.

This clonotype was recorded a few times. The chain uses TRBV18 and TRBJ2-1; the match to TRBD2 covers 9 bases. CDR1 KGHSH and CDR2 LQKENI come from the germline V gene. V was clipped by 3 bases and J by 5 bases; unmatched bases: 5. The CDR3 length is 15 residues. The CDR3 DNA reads TGTGCCAGCTCACCCGGACTAGCGACCCACAATGAGCAGTTCTTC. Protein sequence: CASSPGLATHNEQFF. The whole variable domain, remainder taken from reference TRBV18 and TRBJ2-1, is NAGVMQNPRHLVRRRGQEARLRCSPMKGHSHVYWYRQLPEEGLKFMVYLQKENIIDESGMPKERFSAEFPKEGPSILRIQQVVRGDSAAYFCASSPGLATHNEQFFGPGTRLTVL.

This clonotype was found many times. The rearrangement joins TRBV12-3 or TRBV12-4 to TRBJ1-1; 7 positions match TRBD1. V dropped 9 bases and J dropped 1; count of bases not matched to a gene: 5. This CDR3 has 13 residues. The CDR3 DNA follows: TGTGCCAGTTGGAGGGACAGGAACACTGAAGCTTTCTTT. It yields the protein CASWRDRNTEAFF.

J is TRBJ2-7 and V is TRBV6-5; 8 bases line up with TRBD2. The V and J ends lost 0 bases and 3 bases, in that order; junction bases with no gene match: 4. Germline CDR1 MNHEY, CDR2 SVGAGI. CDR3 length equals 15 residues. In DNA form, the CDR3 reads TGTGCCAGCAGTTACTCCGGGGGGGCAAACTACGAGCAGTACTTC. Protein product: CASSYSGGANYEQYF.

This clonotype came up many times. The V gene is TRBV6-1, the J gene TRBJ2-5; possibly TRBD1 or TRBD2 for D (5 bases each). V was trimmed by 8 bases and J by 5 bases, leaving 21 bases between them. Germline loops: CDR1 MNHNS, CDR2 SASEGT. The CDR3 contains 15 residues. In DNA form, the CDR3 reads TGTGCCAGCGCGCCCTCGACGGGGCGGGTGGAGACCCAGTACTTC. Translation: CASAPSTGRVETQYF.

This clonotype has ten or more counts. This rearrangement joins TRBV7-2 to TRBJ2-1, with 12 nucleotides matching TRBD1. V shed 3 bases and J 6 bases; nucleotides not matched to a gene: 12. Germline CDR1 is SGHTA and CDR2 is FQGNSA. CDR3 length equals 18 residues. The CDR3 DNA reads TGTGCCAGCAGCTTGGGGACAGGGGGCTTAGCCCCTACCAATGAGCAGTTCTTC. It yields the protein CASSLGTGGLAPTNEQFF.

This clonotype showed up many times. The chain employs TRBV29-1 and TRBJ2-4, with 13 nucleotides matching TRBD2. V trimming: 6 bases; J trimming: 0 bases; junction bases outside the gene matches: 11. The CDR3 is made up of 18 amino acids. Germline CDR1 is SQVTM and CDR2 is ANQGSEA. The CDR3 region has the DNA TGCAGCGTCCTTGGACTAGCGGGAGCGGGGTTAGCCAAAAACATTCAGTACTTC. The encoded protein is CSVLGLAGAGLAKNIQYF.

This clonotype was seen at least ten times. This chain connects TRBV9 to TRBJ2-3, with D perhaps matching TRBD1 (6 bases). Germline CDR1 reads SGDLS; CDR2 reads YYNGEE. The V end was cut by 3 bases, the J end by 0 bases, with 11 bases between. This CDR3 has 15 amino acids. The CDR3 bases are TGTGCCAGCAGCGCCGGACAGATTAGCACAGATACGCAGTATTTT. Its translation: CASSAGQISTDTQYF.

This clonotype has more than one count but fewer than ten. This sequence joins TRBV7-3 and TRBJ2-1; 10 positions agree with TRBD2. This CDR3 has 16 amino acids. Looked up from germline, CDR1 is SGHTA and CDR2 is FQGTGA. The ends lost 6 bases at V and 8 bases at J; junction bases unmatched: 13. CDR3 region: CASRAGLAGVGDEQFF. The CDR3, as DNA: TGTGCCAGCAGGGCGGGGCTAGCGGGAGTTGGCGATGAGCAGTTCTTC.

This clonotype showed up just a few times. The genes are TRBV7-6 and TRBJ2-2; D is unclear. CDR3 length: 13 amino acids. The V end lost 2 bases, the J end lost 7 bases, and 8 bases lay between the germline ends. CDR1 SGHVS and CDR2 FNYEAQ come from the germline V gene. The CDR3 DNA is TGTGCCAGCAGCTTAAAATCAAACGGGGAGCTGTTTTTT. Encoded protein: CASSLKSNGELFF.

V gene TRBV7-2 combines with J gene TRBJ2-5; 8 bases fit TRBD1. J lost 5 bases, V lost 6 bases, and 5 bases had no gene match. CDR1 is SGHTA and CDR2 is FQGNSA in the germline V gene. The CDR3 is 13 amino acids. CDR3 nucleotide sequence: TGTGCCAGCAGAAATACAGGGGGGGAGACCCAGTACTTC. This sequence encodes CASRNTGGETQYF.

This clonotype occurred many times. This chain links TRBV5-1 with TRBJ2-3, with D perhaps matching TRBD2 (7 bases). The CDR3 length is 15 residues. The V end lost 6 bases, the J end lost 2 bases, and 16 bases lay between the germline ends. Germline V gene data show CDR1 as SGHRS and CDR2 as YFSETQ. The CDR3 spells CASTGGRPLTDTQYF. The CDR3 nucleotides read TGCGCCAGCACCGGGGGGCGTCCACTCACAGATACGCAGTATTTT.

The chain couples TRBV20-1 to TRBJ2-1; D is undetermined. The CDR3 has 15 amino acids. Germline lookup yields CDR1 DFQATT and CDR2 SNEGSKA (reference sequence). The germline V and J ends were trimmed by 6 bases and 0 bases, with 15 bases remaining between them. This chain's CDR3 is CSAQPLRDSYNEQFF. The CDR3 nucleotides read TGCAGTGCCCAGCCCTTGAGAGACTCCTACAATGAGCAGTTCTTC.

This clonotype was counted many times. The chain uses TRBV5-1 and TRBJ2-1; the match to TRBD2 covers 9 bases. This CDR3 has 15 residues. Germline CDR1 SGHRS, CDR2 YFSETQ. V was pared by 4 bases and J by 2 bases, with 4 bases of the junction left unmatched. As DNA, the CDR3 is TGCGCCAGCAGCCGTCCTAGCGGGACCTACAATGAGCAGTTCTTC. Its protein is CASSRPSGTYNEQFF.

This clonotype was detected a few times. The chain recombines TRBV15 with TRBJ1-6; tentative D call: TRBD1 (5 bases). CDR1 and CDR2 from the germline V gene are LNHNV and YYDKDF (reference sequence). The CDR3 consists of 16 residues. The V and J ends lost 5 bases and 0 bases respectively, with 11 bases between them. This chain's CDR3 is CATSGGTFSYNSPLHF. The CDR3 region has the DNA TGTGCCACCAGCGGTGGGACCTTCTCCTATAATTCACCCCTCCACTTT.

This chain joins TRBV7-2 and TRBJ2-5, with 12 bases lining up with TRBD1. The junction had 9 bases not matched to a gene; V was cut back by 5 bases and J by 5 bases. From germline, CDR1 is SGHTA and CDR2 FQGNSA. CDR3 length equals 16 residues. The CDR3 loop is CASSPSGTGGGETQYF. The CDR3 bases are TGTGCCAGCAGCCCATCCGGGACAGGGGGCGGGGAGACCCAGTACTTC. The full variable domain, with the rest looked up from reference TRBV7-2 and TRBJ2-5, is GAGVSQSPSNKVTEKGKDVELRCDPISGHTALYWYRQSLGQGLEFLIYFQGNSAPDKSGLPSDRFSAERTGGSVSTLTIQRTQQEDSAVYLCASSPSGTGGGETQYFGPGTRLLVL.